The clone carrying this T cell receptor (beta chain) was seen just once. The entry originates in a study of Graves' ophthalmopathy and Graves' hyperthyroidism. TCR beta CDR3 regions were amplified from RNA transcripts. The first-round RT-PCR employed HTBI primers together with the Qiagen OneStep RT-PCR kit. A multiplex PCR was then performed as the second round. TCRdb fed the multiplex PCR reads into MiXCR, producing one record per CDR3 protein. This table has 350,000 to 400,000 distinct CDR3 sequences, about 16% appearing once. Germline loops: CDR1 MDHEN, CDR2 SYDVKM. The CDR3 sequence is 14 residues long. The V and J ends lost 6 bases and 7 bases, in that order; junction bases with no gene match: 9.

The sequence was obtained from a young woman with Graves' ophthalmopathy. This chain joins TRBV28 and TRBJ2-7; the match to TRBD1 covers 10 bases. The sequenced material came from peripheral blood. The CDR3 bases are TGTGCCAGCAGCCCTCGGGGACAGGGGAGAGAGCAGTACTTC. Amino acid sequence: CASSPRGQGREQYF.